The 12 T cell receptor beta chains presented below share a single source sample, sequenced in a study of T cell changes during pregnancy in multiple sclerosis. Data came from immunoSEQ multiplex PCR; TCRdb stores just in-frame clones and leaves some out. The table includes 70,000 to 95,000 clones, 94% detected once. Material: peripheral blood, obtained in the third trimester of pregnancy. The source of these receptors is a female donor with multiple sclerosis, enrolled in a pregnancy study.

DNA for the CDR3: TGCGCCAGCAGAAACAGGGTTGAAGAGACCCAGTACTTC. Protein product: CASRNRVEETQYF. J is TRBJ2-5 and V is TRBV5-1; D might be TRBD1 (6 bases). V was trimmed by 5 bases and J by 3 bases, leaving 11 bases between them. The CDR3 totals 13 residues. Germline lookup yields CDR1 SGHRS and CDR2 YFSETQ.

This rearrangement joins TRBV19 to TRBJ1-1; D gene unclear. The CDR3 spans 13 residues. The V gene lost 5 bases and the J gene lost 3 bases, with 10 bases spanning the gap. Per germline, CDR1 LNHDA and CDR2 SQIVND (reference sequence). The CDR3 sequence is CASSWNRYTEAFF. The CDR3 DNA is TGTGCCAGTAGTTGGAACAGATACACTGAAGCTTTCTTT.

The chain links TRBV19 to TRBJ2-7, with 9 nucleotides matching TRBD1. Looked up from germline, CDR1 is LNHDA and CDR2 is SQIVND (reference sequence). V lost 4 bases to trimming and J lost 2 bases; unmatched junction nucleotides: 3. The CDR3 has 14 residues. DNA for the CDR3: TGTGCCAGTAGTACCGGGACAGGGCCCTACGAGCAGTACTTC. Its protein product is CASSTGTGPYEQYF.

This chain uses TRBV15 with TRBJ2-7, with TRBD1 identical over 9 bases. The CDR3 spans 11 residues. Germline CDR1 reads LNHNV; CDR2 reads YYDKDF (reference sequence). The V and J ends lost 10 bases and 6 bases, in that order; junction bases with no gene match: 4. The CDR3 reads CAIGTGIEQYF. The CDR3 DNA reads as TGTGCCATAGGGACAGGGATCGAGCAGTACTTC.

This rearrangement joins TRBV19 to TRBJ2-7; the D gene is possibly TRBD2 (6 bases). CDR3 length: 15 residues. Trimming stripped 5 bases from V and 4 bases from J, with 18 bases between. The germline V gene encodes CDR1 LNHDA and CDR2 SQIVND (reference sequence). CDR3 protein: CASSPGGTPRYEQYF. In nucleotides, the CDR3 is TGTGCCAGTAGTCCAGGCGGGACTCCTCGATACGAGCAGTACTTC.

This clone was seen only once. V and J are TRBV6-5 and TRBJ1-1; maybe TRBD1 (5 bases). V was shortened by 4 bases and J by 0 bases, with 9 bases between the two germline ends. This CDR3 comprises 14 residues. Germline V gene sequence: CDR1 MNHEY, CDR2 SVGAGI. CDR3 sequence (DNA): TGTGCCAGCAGTTTAACCAGGGTGAACACTGAAGCTTTCTTT. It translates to CASSLTRVNTEAFF.

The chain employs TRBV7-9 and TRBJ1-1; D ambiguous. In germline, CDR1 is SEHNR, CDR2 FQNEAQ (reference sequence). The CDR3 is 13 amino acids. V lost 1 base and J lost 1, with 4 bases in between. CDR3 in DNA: TGTGCCAGCAGCTTAGATCAGAACACTGAAGCTTTCTTT. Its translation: CASSLDQNTEAFF. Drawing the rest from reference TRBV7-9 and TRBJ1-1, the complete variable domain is DTGVSQNPRHKITKRGQNVTFRCDPISEHNRLYWYRQTLGQGPEFLTYFQNEAQLEKSRLLSDRFSAERPKGSFSTLEIQRTEQGDSAMYLCASSLDQNTEAFFGQGTRLTVV.

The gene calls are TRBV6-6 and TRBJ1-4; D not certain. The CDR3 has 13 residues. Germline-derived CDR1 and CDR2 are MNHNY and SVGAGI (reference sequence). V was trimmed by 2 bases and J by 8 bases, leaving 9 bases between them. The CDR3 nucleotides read TGTGCCAGCAGTTACGAGCGTTGGGAAAAACTGTTTTTT. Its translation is CASSYERWEKLFF.

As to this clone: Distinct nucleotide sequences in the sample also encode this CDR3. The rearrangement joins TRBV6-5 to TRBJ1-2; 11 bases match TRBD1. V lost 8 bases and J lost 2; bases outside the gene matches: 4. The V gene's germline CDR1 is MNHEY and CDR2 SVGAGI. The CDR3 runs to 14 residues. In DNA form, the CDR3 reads TGTGCCAGCGGGAGGACAGGGGGCAACTATGGCTACACCTTC. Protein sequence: CASGRTGGNYGYTF.

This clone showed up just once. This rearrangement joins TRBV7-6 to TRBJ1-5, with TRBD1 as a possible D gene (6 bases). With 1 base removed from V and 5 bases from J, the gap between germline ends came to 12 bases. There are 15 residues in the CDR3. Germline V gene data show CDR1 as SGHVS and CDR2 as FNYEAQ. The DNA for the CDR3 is TGTGCCAGCAGCTTAGGAACAGGGAAGGATCAGCCCCAGCATTTT. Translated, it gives CASSLGTGKDQPQHF. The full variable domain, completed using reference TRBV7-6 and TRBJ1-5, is GAGVSQSPRYKVTKRGQDVALRCDPISGHVSLYWYRQALGQGPEFLTYFNYEAQQDKSGLPNDRFSAERPEGSISTLTIQRTEQRDSAMYRCASSLGTGKDQPQHFGDGTRLSIL.

CDR3 nucleotide sequence: TGCGCCAGCAGCCTAGGTCCGACTAGCGAGCAGTACTTC. Its translation is CASSLGPTSEQYF. This sequence joins TRBV5-1 and TRBJ2-7, with D possibly TRBD2 on 6 matching bases. Germline CDR1 is SGHRS and CDR2 is YFSETQ. CDR3 length: 13 amino acids. V was trimmed by 4 bases and J by 6 bases, leaving 14 bases between them.

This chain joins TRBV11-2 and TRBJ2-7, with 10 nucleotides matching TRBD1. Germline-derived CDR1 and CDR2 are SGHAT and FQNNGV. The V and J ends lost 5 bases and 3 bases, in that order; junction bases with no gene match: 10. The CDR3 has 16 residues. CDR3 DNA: TGTGCCAGCAGCCTAGTGGGGGACAGGGGAGACTACGAGCAGTACTTC. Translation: CASSLVGDRGDYEQYF.